This T cell receptor beta chain derives from a study of identical twins. General observations from the study: Invariant MAIT and iNKT cells could partly confound zero-insertion analyses. Beta out-of-frame sequences displayed a weaker excess of sharing between twins.

TCRdb reprocessed the 5' RACE reads via MiXCR and lists one record per CDR3 protein. The table lists 540,000 or so distinct CDR3 sequences, 20% to 25% of them singletons. A remark on this clonotype: Its antigen remains unknown.

The V gene's germline CDR1 is SEHNR and CDR2 FQNEAQ (reference sequence). With 6 bases removed from V and 3 bases from J, the gap between germline ends came to 8 bases. The CDR3 contains 12 residues. These sequences were also reported in another study, on yellow fever vaccine responses in identical twins.

Sequenced input: CD4+ T cells sorted from blood. The chain uses TRBV7-9 and TRBJ1-2; D is ambiguous. The TCR comes from a woman aged 18-35 years in good health. This chain's CDR3 is CASRSPYYGYTF. DNA for the CDR3: TGTGCCAGCAGATCCCCCTACTATGGCTACACCTTC.